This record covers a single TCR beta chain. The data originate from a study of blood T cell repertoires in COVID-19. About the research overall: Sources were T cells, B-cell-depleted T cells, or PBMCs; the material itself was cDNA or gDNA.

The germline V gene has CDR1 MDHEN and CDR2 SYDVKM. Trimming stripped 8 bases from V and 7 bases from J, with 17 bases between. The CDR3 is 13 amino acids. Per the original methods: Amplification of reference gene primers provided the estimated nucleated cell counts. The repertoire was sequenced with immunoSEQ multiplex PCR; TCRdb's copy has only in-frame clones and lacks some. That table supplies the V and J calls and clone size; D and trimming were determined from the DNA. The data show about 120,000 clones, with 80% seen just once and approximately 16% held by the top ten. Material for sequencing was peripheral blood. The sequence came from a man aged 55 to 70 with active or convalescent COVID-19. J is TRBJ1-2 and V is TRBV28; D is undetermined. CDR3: CASLTNSAAGYTF. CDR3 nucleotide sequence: TGTGCCAGCCTTACGAACTCCGCTGCTGGCTACACCTTC.